Below, one TCR beta chain is given with its context. The record originates from a study of blood T cell repertoires in COVID-19. Study in general: Sites across the United States, Italy and Spain contributed samples from acute and convalescent COVID-19. PBMCs, B-cell-depleted T cells, or T cells were the source of the cDNA or gDNA that made up the material.

Germline V CDR1 and CDR2: SGHRS, YFSETQ. The V end lost 5 bases, the J end lost 0 bases, and 17 bases lay between the germline ends. This CDR3 has 16 amino acids. This table comes from immunoSEQ multiplex PCR, and its TCRdb copy is limited to in-frame clones, with some not included. Here the sample spans 370,000 or so clones, more than 65% being singletons. The TCR comes from a human donor with acute or convalescent COVID-19. The donor label of this sample is uncertain. Sequencing was done on a sample of peripheral blood. The rearrangement uses TRBV5-1 and TRBJ1-1; perhaps TRBD1 as D (6 bases). The CDR3 protein is CASSPWGGSVNTEAFF. CDR3 in DNA: TGCGCCAGCAGTCCCTGGGGGGGCTCCGTGAACACTGAAGCTTTCTTT.